This TCR beta chain was captured by sequencing in a study of beta chain features in type 1 diabetes (dated by TCRdb to the late 2010s). At the level of the whole study: Mean age, gender distribution, total cell number and subset yield were not different between patients and healthy donors. Across all samples, some 100,000,000 sorted cells were examined, and cell number per subset correlated strongly with RNA yield. In the study, recently diagnosed type 1 diabetes patients and matched healthy donors were compared on the TCRB repertoires of their sorted circulating CD4+ T cell subsets. Naive and central memory subsets were obtained from all 30 or so donors, but regulatory and stem cell-like memory subsets were isolated from only 8 patients and roughly eight healthy donors. On the study overall, not on this receptor specifically: At VDJ recombination sites, patients with type 1 diabetes made fewer insertions and deleted more nucleotides, a pattern implying thymic rearrangement abnormalities. Because cDNA rather than genomic DNA was sequenced, highly expressing activated cells could have been over-represented, although no difference in activation and CD3 levels was found between groups. The naive, central memory and regulatory TCRB repertoires appeared to resemble one another more closely among patients than among healthy donors. Shorter templates might have been favored by PCR, but patient and control samples were amplified and corrected together, so both groups would have been affected equally by any skew. A moderate but significant shortening of TCRB CDR3 length was observed in type 1 diabetes patients in all four CD4+ subsets. Only small numbers of individuals were included in the HLA sub-analyses, which left unresolved whether HLA type had any influence on TCRB rearrangement.

V sheds 4 bases and J sheds 3 bases, leaving 4 bases between their ends. Reading the germline V gene gives CDR1 SGHRS and CDR2 YFSETQ. The CDR3 goes from the cysteine to the phenylalanine over 12 residues. Kept here is only the CDR3 DNA, which spans 36 bases and is read in frame from base 1. Only a few counts were recorded for this clone. The antigen this receptor binds is unknown. One base away there is no much larger clone; base qualities are not given. A single peripheral blood draw of around 0.11 L on average was collected from each donor into heparinised tubes. Using a panel that included CD45RO, CCR7, CD25, CD127, CD95 and CD27, naive, central memory, regulatory and stem cell-like memory CD4+ T cells were sorted on a BD FACSAria II. Purity was above 98% for every sorted population. Right away, PBMCs were isolated by Lymphoprep density gradient centrifugation and were stained directly, with no culture step. To minimize batch effects, samples were stained and sorted in pairs, one healthy donor with one patient per experiment.

The entire amount of isolated RNA was reverse transcribed using the High Capacity cDNA Reverse Transcription Kit, so the sequenced TCRB transcripts were expressed ones. Deep immunoSEQ sequencing was performed on naive, central memory and regulatory T cell samples, with an average of roughly 4 million total reads per sample. Sorted cells were lysed in RLT buffer and RNA was extracted with DNase-treated RNeasy Micro or Mini kits, depending on cell number. To prevent cross-contamination, every cell subset was processed on its own, while patient and healthy donor samples were processed together. The immunoSEQ multiplex PCR was used to amplify TCRB sequences from cDNA, yielding 87-bp fragments that span the CDR3 region. The amplicons were sequenced using the Illumina HiSeq platform. In the authors' own workflow: PCR bias was corrected computationally using synthetic template baselines, and reads within Hamming distance 2 were collapsed, with unmergeable singletons discarded. Reads were aligned against IMGT so that V, D and J genes, CDR3 length and insertions or deletions at six rearrangement sites could be assigned. Within each subset, clonotype counts were normalized to the number of sorted cells before true diversity and Gini coefficients were calculated with the tcR R package. The overlap coefficient, calculated on TCRB nucleotide sequences, was used to measure repertoire sharing. Drawn from immuneACCESS, this table holds only the in-frame rearrangements with V and J called that TCRdb kept. Clones are partly lost; checked studies trace under half to an unresolved V gene and leave the rest unexplained. V, J and clone size reflect that table, while D and trimming were determined from the DNA. For this sample the table gives 50,000 to 65,000 clones, of which under 55% were detected only once. The ten largest make up roughly 1.4% of the sample.

In this chain, TRBV5-1 is recombined with TRBJ2-2, with the D gene not confidently named. The sequencing input was Tregs from blood. The sample's cell subset or site label is to be understood as: regulatory CD4+ T cells. The TCR originated in a man aged 25-40 years with type 1 diabetes. The sequenced DNA: TGCGCCAGCAGCCCTTACACCGGGGAGCTGTTTTTT. It encodes CASSPYTGELFF.